Below, one TCR beta chain is given with its context. This clone was observed at least ten times. Its antigen remains undetermined. There are no base qualities to consult, and no much larger clone falls within one base. V is pared back by 3 bases and J by 1 base, with 3 bases lying between the germline termini. The CDR3, cysteine through phenylalanine, is 12 amino acids long. CDR3 DNA only is kept here, 36 bases in frame from base 1. The germline V gene (reference sequence) sets CDR1 to MNHEY and CDR2 to SMNVEV. The source of the sample is a study of metastatic and nonmetastatic thyroid tumors (TCRdb year 2020). Background on the whole study: The researchers compared repertoires between peripheral blood samples and tumor or nodule tissue samples from patients with malignant or benign thyroid disease.

Library preparation was by PCR. The sequencer was an Illumina HiSeq 4000. High-throughput sequencing was used to profile the CDR3 region of the TCR beta-chain in every patient. The authors' analysis ran thus. A classifier to discriminate distant-metastatic papillary thyroid cancer patients was built from CDR3 differences across clinicopathological groups. To measure repertoire diversity the researchers used the Shannon index, while the Morisita-Horn index served to gauge how similar the tumor and blood repertoires were. TCRdb reran the public reads through fastp at Q25 and MiXCR, keeping productive beta chains. TCRdb assigned the V and J calls; the authors' analysis was not used. Here the sample has more than 70,000 clones; approximately 9% occur a single time. More than 8% of the sample goes to the ten largest clones. General findings and caveats noted by the study authors: In both blood and tumor samples, malignant tumors were reported to have significantly higher TCR beta diversity than benign nodules.

No patient had received any treatment before thyroid surgery. Patient clinical samples collected from the early 2010s to the late 2010s were retrospectively analysed using T-cell receptor beta sequencing. The source of this sequence is a female donor with papillary thyroid cancer or a benign thyroid nodule (not recorded which). Some clones in this sample may be carry-over from other donors' samples. Sequences were obtained from blood. The chain is assembled from TRBV27 and TRBJ1-1; the D gene lacks a confident call. The nucleotide sequence reads as follows: TGTGCCAGCAGTTTCGGGAACACTGAAGCTTTCTTT. Its product reads: CASSFGNTEAFF.